One TCR beta chain is described in this entry. These data are taken from a study of control samples from healthy donors and cancer patients. Data came from immunoSEQ multiplex PCR; TCRdb stores just in-frame clones and leaves some out. The sample shows some 130,000 clones, around 93% of them seen only once. CDR3 length: 15 residues. Per germline, CDR1 LGHDT and CDR2 YNNKEL (reference sequence). Trimming pared 1 base from V and 6 bases from J, leaving 16 bases between. This sequence originates from a woman between 50 and 59 years old in good health. Sequencing was done on a sample of blood. The rearrangement joins TRBV3-1 (or the pseudogene TRBV3-2) to TRBJ2-7, with D perhaps matching TRBD2 (5 bases). The CDR3 here is CASSQVQASRSEQYF. CDR3 DNA sequence: TGTGCCAGCAGCCAAGTTCAGGCTAGCCGGAGCGAGCAGTACTTC.